The next 18 T cell receptor beta chains were all read from a single sample in a study of cytomegalovirus exposure and HLA in healthy donors. Assay: immunoSEQ multiplex PCR; the TCRdb copy retains only in-frame clones and omits some. The sample gives under 250,000 clones, roughly 85% of which show up once; 5.5% to 7% is in the top ten. Sequencing was done on a sample of PBMCs. The receptors originated from a young woman in good health and CMV-seronegative.

This chain joins TRBV7-3 and TRBJ2-1; D is ambiguous. The germline CDR1 and CDR2 sequences are SGHTA and FQGTGA. This CDR3 region has 13 residues. V was clipped by 2 bases and J by 5 bases, with 7 bases between them. This CDR3 reads CASSLASNNEQFF. In DNA, the CDR3 is TGTGCCAGCAGCTTAGCCTCGAACAATGAGCAGTTCTTC.

This sequence joins TRBV30 and TRBJ2-2, with TRBD1 identical over 11 bases. The CDR3 is made up of 13 amino acids. J gave up 7 bases and V 8 bases, and 6 bases lay outside the gene matches. Germline V gene sequence: CDR1 GTSNPN, CDR2 SVGIG (reference sequence). This CDR3 reads CAHWGQGGGELFF. The CDR3 DNA reads TGTGCCCACTGGGGACAGGGGGGCGGGGAGCTGTTTTTT.

The V call is TRBV28, the J call TRBJ2-7, with D perhaps matching TRBD1 or TRBD2 (6 bases each). Trimming removed 7 bases from V and 4 bases from J, with 20 bases in between. CDR3 length equals 15 residues. The V gene's germline CDR1 is MDHEN and CDR2 SYDVKM. CDR3 amino acids: CASTTLGGSPYEQYF. The CDR3 DNA reads TGTGCCAGCACCACCCTAGGGGGGTCCCCTTACGAGCAGTACTTC.

The chain combines TRBV9 with TRBJ2-7; 7 nucleotides agree with TRBD2. The CDR3 spans 14 residues. Per the germline V gene, CDR1 is SGDLS and CDR2 is YYNGEE. J lost 7 bases, V lost 2 bases, and 9 bases had no gene match. The CDR3 loop is CASSVSGQAGEQYF. DNA of the CDR3: TGTGCCAGCAGCGTCTCAGGCCAAGCGGGAGAGCAGTACTTC. Using reference TRBV9 and TRBJ2-7 for the parts outside the CDR3, the full variable domain is DSGVTQTPKHLITATGQRVTLRCSPRSGDLSVYWYQQSLDQGLQFLIQYYNGEERAKGNILERFSAQQFPDLHSELNLSSLELGDSALYFCASSVSGQAGEQYFGPGTRLTVT.

The genes are TRBV2 and TRBJ2-1, with 11 bases matching TRBD1. The CDR3 covers 15 residues. Trimming took 6 bases from V and 5 from J; bases not matched to a gene: 6. Germline CDR1 SNHLY, CDR2 FYNNEI. CDR3 protein: CASRGLGQGDNEQFF. The CDR3 nucleotides read TGTGCCAGCAGGGGATTGGGACAGGGGGACAATGAGCAGTTCTTC.

CDR3 in amino acids: CASSQVLLGTGGTDTQYF. The CDR3 region has the DNA TGCGCCAGCAGCCAAGTCTTATTAGGGACGGGAGGCACAGATACGCAGTATTTT. The J gene is TRBJ2-3, the V gene TRBV4-1; maybe TRBD2 (6 bases). The V end was cut by 1 base, the J end by 1 base, with 18 bases between. Germline lookup yields CDR1 MGHRA and CDR2 YSYEKL. The CDR3 runs to 18 residues.

The count of this clone is one. The chain employs TRBV2 and TRBJ2-7, with D unclear. The germline gives CDR1 SNHLY, CDR2 FYNNEI. The CDR3 is 12 amino acids. The V gene lost 6 bases and the J gene lost 0 bases, with 6 bases spanning the gap. Here the CDR3 reads CASRQLSYEQYF. For the CDR3, the DNA is TGTGCCAGCAGACAGCTCTCCTACGAGCAGTACTTC.

This clone was detected only once. The chain has TRBV27 and TRBJ2-3; 9 nucleotides match TRBD1. The CDR3 has 16 residues. Germline values: CDR1 MNHEY, CDR2 SMNVEV (reference sequence). Trimming at V came to 5 bases and at J to 1 base, leaving 7 bases not matched to a gene. CDR3: CASSKGGTGRTDTQYF. The CDR3 region has the DNA TGTGCCAGCAGTAAAGGAGGGACAGGGCGCACAGATACGCAGTATTTT.

This clone was detected only once. The chain carries TRBV25-1 and TRBJ2-7; 9 bases line up with TRBD1. The CDR3 sequence is 16 residues long. V gave up 2 bases and J gave up 0 bases; unmatched junction bases: 5. The germline V gene encodes CDR1 MGHDK and CDR2 SYGVNS. CDR3 bases: TGTGCCAGCAGTGAACGACAGGGGGTAAGCTCCTACGAGCAGTACTTC. Translation: CASSERQGVSSYEQYF.

The V call is TRBV27, the J call TRBJ1-2, with 7 bases identical to TRBD1. The CDR3 has 14 amino acids. V shed 3 bases and J 2 bases; nucleotides not matched to a gene: 3. Looked up from germline, CDR1 is MNHEY and CDR2 is SMNVEV (reference sequence). The CDR3 here is CASSLGQRNYGYTF. CDR3 DNA sequence: TGTGCCAGCAGTTTGGGACAGCGCAACTATGGCTACACCTTC.

This clone showed up just a few times. CDR3 bases: TGTGCCAGCAGCCGCGGGGGTCCTAGCACAGATACGCAGTATTTT. It codes for CASSRGGPSTDTQYF. The rearrangement joins TRBV6-1 to TRBJ2-3; 7 positions match TRBD2. CDR1 MNHNS and CDR2 SASEGT come from the germline V gene. Germline trimming cut 6 bases from V and 0 bases from J; bases unmatched to any gene: 6. CDR3 length: 15 residues.

The chain uses TRBV27 and TRBJ2-7; tentatively, D is TRBD2 (6 bases). CDR1 is MNHEY and CDR2 is SMNVEV in the germline V gene (reference sequence). V shed 6 bases and J shed 5 bases, with 26 bases lying between them. The CDR3 is 17 residues long. The CDR3 region is CASSYGSGLLVGNEQYF. The CDR3 DNA sequence: TGTGCCAGCAGCTATGGGTCGGGACTCCTAGTTGGAAACGAGCAGTACTTC.

This chain connects TRBV7-8 to TRBJ2-2; perhaps TRBD2 as D (5 bases). This CDR3 has 15 residues. V was cut by 2 bases and J by 0 bases, with 7 bases left in between. Per germline, CDR1 SGHVS and CDR2 FQNEAQ. The chain's CDR3 is CASSLRETNTGELFF. Here the CDR3 DNA reads TGTGCCAGCAGCTTACGGGAAACGAACACCGGGGAGCTGTTTTTT.

The sample holds a few counts of this clone. The chain recombines TRBV6-1 with TRBJ1-1, with TRBD1 matching 9 bases. V shed 7 bases and J 2 bases; nucleotides not matched to a gene: 5. CDR3 length equals 14 residues. Germline V gives CDR1 MNHNS, CDR2 SASEGT. This chain's CDR3 is CASTAGQGNTEAFF. The CDR3 DNA reads as TGTGCCAGCACGGCGGGACAGGGAAACACTGAAGCTTTCTTT.

V and J are TRBV2 and TRBJ1-1; D is ambiguous. Germline V CDR1 and CDR2: SNHLY, FYNNEI. This CDR3 has 14 residues. The V end was cut by 2 bases, the J end by 0 bases, with 7 bases between. As DNA, the CDR3 is TGTGCCAGCAGTGAACGTCAGGTGAACACTGAAGCTTTCTTT. Its translation is CASSERQVNTEAFF.

This chain uses TRBV30 with TRBJ2-1; 8 bases are a match to TRBD2. The V segment lost 4 bases and the J segment 5 bases; nucleotides outside the gene matches: 10. CDR1 and CDR2 from the germline V gene are GTSNPN and SVGIG (reference sequence). This CDR3 is built from 15 residues. CDR3 amino acids: CAWNGIAGTNNEQFF. In DNA, the CDR3 is TGTGCCTGGAACGGAATAGCGGGGACGAACAATGAGCAGTTCTTC. Complete variable domain (other parts from reference TRBV30 and TRBJ2-1): SQTIHQWPATLVQPVGSPLSLECTVEGTSNPNLYWYRQAAGRGLQLLFYSVGIGQISSEVPQNLSASRPQDRQFILSSKKLLLSDSGFYLCAWNGIAGTNNEQFFGPGTRLTVL.

The J gene is TRBJ1-2, the V gene TRBV28; TRBD1 agrees at 7 bases. The CDR3 covers 13 residues. Per germline, CDR1 MDHEN and CDR2 SYDVKM. Germline trimming cut 4 bases from V and 4 bases from J; bases unmatched to any gene: 3. CDR3 DNA sequence: TGTGCCAGCAGTTGGGGACAGCCCTATGGCTACACCTTC. Translation gives CASSWGQPYGYTF.

The rearrangement joins TRBV7-2 to TRBJ2-7; perhaps D is TRBD1 or TRBD2 (6 bases each). The V gene lost 4 bases and the J gene lost 6 bases, with 16 bases spanning the gap. Germline values: CDR1 SGHTA, CDR2 FQGNSA. CDR3 length equals 14 residues. The CDR3 loop is CASSSPGAPPEQYF. The CDR3 nucleotides read TGTGCCAGCAGCTCGCCGGGGGCGCCCCCCGAGCAGTACTTC.